The rows below give T cell receptor beta chains drawn from one sample of a study of T-cell reconstitution after alpha-beta-depleted transplantation in children. TCRdb itself ran the PCR reads through MiXCR, one entry per CDR3 protein. Of 250,000 to 350,000 distinct CDR3 sequences listed, 9.9% were seen once; the top ten hold 10%. This specimen consisted of PBMCs from the stem cell graft donor, obtained from the stem cell graft. These TCRs come from a human donor who donated a stem cell graft to a child with SCID. The CDR3 runs from the conserved cysteine through the conserved F or W. The order of the fields is V gene, J gene, CDR3 length, clone size, D gene, CDR3 DNA, CDR3 protein. D genes are given only for firm matches. Clone size is given for some rows only: seen once, a few or many times, or a class if the clone is expanded.

>TRBV5-5|TRBJ2-7|15|many|TRBD2
TGTGCCAGCAGCTTAGGGACTAGCGGGATTTACGAGCAGTACTTC
CASSLGTSGIYEQYF
>TRBV11-2|TRBJ1-2|14|many|TRBD1
TGTGCCAGCAGCCGTTCGACAGGGAGCTATGGCTACACCTTC
CASSRSTGSYGYTF
>TRBV5-6|TRBJ2-1|13|few|.
TGTGCCAGCACCCTGGGTGCCCTCAATGAGCAGTTCTTC
CASTLGALNEQFF
>TRBV4-1|TRBJ1-1|15|few|.
TGCGCCAGCAGCCTACTTGAGGGACAACACACTGAAGCTTTCTTT
CASSLLEGQHTEAFF
>TRBV5-1|TRBJ2-5|12|many|.
TGCGCCAGCAGCTTATCAGAAGAGACCCAGTACTTC
CASSLSEETQYF
>TRBV27|TRBJ1-2|15|.|.
TGTGCCAGCAGTTTCCGGGGGGTTTTTGCCTATGGCTACACCTTC
CASSFRGVFAYGYTF
>TRBV15|TRBJ2-3|17|many|.
TGTGCCACCAGCGACGCTCTAACTAGAAGAGGCTCCCTGGGGCAGTATTTT
CATSDALTRRGSLGQYF
>TRBV5-6|TRBJ2-1|13|few|.
TGTGCCAGCAGCTTTATCCTTCTTAATGAGCAGTTCTTC
CASSFILLNEQFF
>TRBV10-3|TRBJ1-5|14|.|TRBD1
TGTGCCATCAGCCTGGGACAGACCCGGCGGCCCCAGCATTTT
CAISLGQTRRPQHF
>TRBV5-1|TRBJ2-7|12|.|.
TGCGCCAGCAGCTCACAGGGCCACGAGCAGTACTTC
CASSSQGHEQYF
>TRBV29-1|TRBJ1-1|11|.|.
TGCAGCGTTGTTTTAGGGACTGAAGCTTTCTTT
CSVVLGTEAFF
>TRBV12-3/TRBV12-4|TRBJ1-5|15|many|TRBD1
TGTGCCAGCAGTTCCACGGGACAGGGTGGACAGCCCCAGCATTTT
CASSSTGQGGQPQHF
>TRBV5-1|TRBJ2-3|14|.|TRBD1
TGCGCCAGCACCATGGGACAGGGTGCAGATACGCAGTATTTT
CASTMGQGADTQYF
>TRBV20-1|TRBJ2-5|14|.|TRBD1
TGCAGTGCCGCCAAGACAGGGGCGACGGAGACCCAGTACTTC
CSAAKTGATETQYF
>TRBV3-1|TRBJ2-2|14|many|.
TGTGCCAGCAGCAGACTAGCGAACACCGGGGAGCTGTTTTTT
CASSRLANTGELFF
>TRBV7-9|TRBJ2-1|13|few|TRBD1
TGTGCCAGCAGCATCGGACAGGGACATGAGCAGTTCTTC
CASSIGQGHEQFF
>TRBV14|TRBJ1-2|14|few|.
TGTGCCAGCAGCCAAGAAGGTCCTTTCTATGGCTACACCTTC
CASSQEGPFYGYTF
>TRBV20-1|TRBJ2-2|13|many|TRBD1
TGCAGTGCCAACCGGGACAGCGGCGGGGAGCTGTTTTTT
CSANRDSGGELFF
>TRBV7-2|TRBJ2-3|16|few|TRBD2
TGTGCCAGCAGCTTATCCGGGACTAGTAATGCAGATACGCAGTATTTT
CASSLSGTSNADTQYF
>TRBV9|TRBJ2-3|16|.|.
TGTGCCAGCAGCGTAGGAGTACAGAACGTGGGAGATACGCAGTATTTT
CASSVGVQNVGDTQYF
>TRBV3-1|TRBJ2-7|13|many|TRBD2
TGTGCCAGCAGCCAGGGACTAGTTGGCGAGCAGTACTTC
CASSQGLVGEQYF
>TRBV5-1|TRBJ1-2|14|.|TRBD1
TGCGCCAGCAGCCTGGGGGACAGACTATATGGCTACACCTTC
CASSLGDRLYGYTF
>TRBV27|TRBJ1-6|14|few|.
TGTGCCAGCACACCAGCAGGGGTTAATTCACCCCTCCACTTT
CASTPAGVNSPLHF
>TRBV7-1|TRBJ2-7|23|.|.
TGTGCCAGCAGCTCTTATGCGGTGGCCGGCGGCCCCGCGGGACACGATTTAACCTACGAGCAGTACTTC
CASSSYAVAGGPAGHDLTYEQYF
>TRBV6-5|TRBJ1-4|15|.|.
TGTGCCAGCAGTATATCTCAACTGGGTAATGAAAAACTGTTTTTT
CASSISQLGNEKLFF
>TRBV14|TRBJ2-6|16|few|.
TGTGCCAGCAGCCCCCGACCCCTGGGGGGGGCCAACGTCCTGACTTTC
CASSPRPLGGANVLTF
>TRBV14|TRBJ2-2|13|.|.
TGTGCCAGCAGCGGTCAAGGCACCGTGGAGCTGTTTTTT
CASSGQGTVELFF
>TRBV19|TRBJ2-7|13|.|.
TGTGCCAGTAGTGGGGACGGAACCTACGAGCAGTACTTC
CASSGDGTYEQYF
>TRBV7-2|TRBJ2-1|16|.|.
TGTGCCAGCAGCTACGCTCAGGGGGGCCCCTACAATGAGCAGTTCTTC
CASSYAQGGPYNEQFF
>TRBV10-2|TRBJ2-2|14|medium-sized|.
TGCGCCAGCAGTGGGACTCTGAACACCGGGGAGCTGTTTTTT
CASSGTLNTGELFF
>TRBV11-2|TRBJ2-2|15|few|.
TGTGCCAGCAGCTTAAAAGCCATGGGCGGCGGGGAGCTGTTTTTT
CASSLKAMGGGELFF
>TRBV20-1|TRBJ2-3|10|many|.
TGCAGCGCAGCCGCAGATACGCAGTATTTT
CSAAADTQYF
>TRBV12-3/TRBV12-4|TRBJ1-4|14|few|.
TGTGCCAGCAGCAAATTACAGGGTTACGAAAAACTGTTTTTT
CASSKLQGYEKLFF
>TRBV4-2|TRBJ2-1|15|.|.
TGTGCCAGCAGCCCTTCTGGGGAGCCCTACAATGAGCAGTTCTTC
CASSPSGEPYNEQFF
>TRBV5-1|TRBJ2-3|16|.|.
TGCGCCAGCAGCTTGGCCCAGGGGGGAATCACAGATACGCAGTATTTT
CASSLAQGGITDTQYF
>TRBV5-1|TRBJ2-7|14|many|.
TGCGCCAGCAGCGGGCGGACAGACTCCTACGAGCAGTACTTC
CASSGRTDSYEQYF
>TRBV18|TRBJ2-1|16|.|TRBD2
TGTGCCAGCTCACCAATACCACTAGCGGGTTACAATGAGCAGTTCTTC
CASSPIPLAGYNEQFF
>TRBV19|TRBJ2-7|15|.|TRBD1
TGTGCCAGTAAACAGACCCGACAGGGCGCCTACGAGCAGTACTTC
CASKQTRQGAYEQYF
>TRBV5-8|TRBJ2-7|16|many|.
TGTGCCAGCACCCAAGACAGCCGGGTCCGGTTTCGCGAGCAGTACTTC
CASTQDSRVRFREQYF
>TRBV5-1|TRBJ2-1|15|few|.
TGCGCCAGCAGCTTGATTGACTCCCGAGCCAATGAGCAGTTCTTC
CASSLIDSRANEQFF
>TRBV24-1|TRBJ2-1|17|few|.
TGTGCCACCAGTGACCGATCCGGTGGATCCTCCTACAATGAGCAGTTCTTC
CATSDRSGGSSYNEQFF
>TRBV13|TRBJ2-1|16|few|.
TGTGCCAGCAGCTTAGTTGGGGGCCGGATGGGTGATGAGCAGTTCTTC
CASSLVGGRMGDEQFF
>TRBV27|TRBJ1-2|15|few|.
TGTGCCAGCAGTATAAGTTGGGGATTTAACTATGGCTACACCTTC
CASSISWGFNYGYTF
>TRBV5-1|TRBJ2-3|16|once|TRBD1
TGCGCCAGCAGCTTGGCCAGGGGGTTTGGCACAGATACGCAGTATTTT
CASSLARGFGTDTQYF
>TRBV5-6|TRBJ1-2|15|.|.
TGTGCCAGCAGCTTCTCTGGGCTCCCGACGAGCGGCTACACCTTC
CASSFSGLPTSGYTF
>TRBV7-9|TRBJ2-5|13|few|.
TGTGCCAGCAGCCCTTACTCTCAAGAGACCCAGTACTTC
CASSPYSQETQYF
>TRBV10-2|TRBJ1-1|14|many|.
TGCGCCACCTCGTCGGGTTTGATGAACACTGAAGCTTTCTTT
CATSSGLMNTEAFF
>TRBV10-3|TRBJ2-3|18|.|TRBD2
TGTGCCATCAGTGAGGCAACGCCCGGGACTAGCGGCTCAGATACGCAGTATTTT
CAISEATPGTSGSDTQYF